Presented here are 26 T cell receptor beta chains from one specimen sequenced in a study of T cell repertoires in cytomegalovirus infection. TCRdb passed the reads through MiXCR, listing each CDR3 protein once. Of about 500,000 distinct CDR3 sequences in the sample, 25% to 35% were seen once. Their recognized antigens are unknown. This sample comprised cultured PBMCs, obtained from culture after CMV antigen stimulation. The receptors shown here come from a human donor in good health (CMV status not recorded). Some clones in this sample may be carry-over from other donors' samples.

V is TRBV29-1 and J is TRBJ2-2; D tentatively reads TRBD1 or TRBD2 (5 bases each). Germline CDR1 SQVTM, CDR2 ANQGSEA. V lost 7 bases and J lost 1, with 16 bases in between. This CDR3 has 15 amino acids. CDR3 coding DNA: TGCAGCGCCCGGGGACGCTTGGAGAACACCGGGGAGCTGTTTTTT. Residues: CSARGRLENTGELFF.

The V gene is TRBV7-3, the J gene TRBJ1-4; D is unresolved. Germline CDR1 is SGHTA and CDR2 is FQGTGA. Trimming shortened V by 5 bases and J by 7 bases, and 11 bases separated the two germline ends. The CDR3 contains 13 residues. The CDR3 region has the DNA TGTGCCAGCAGCGCCGATTCGGGTGAAAAACTGTTTTTT. Protein sequence: CASSADSGEKLFF.

This clonotype was recorded once. The genes are TRBV3-1 and TRBJ2-1; 8 positions match TRBD2. J lost 7 bases, V lost 6 bases, and 8 bases had no gene match. This CDR3 comprises 14 residues. Germline values: CDR1 LGHDT, CDR2 YNNKEL (reference sequence). The CDR3 is CASRESGSLNEQFF. The CDR3 region has the DNA TGTGCCAGCAGGGAAAGCGGGAGTCTGAATGAGCAGTTCTTC.

The DNA for the CDR3 is TGCAGTGCTAGAGGGAGACAGGAGATCTCCTACGAGCAGTACTTC. It specifies CSARGRQEISYEQYF. V and J are TRBV20-1 and TRBJ2-7; weak D call: TRBD1 (6 bases). With 1 base removed from V and 0 bases from J, the gap between germline ends came to 13 bases. CDR1 is DFQATT and CDR2 is SNEGSKA in the germline V gene (reference sequence). CDR3 length: 15 amino acids.

This clonotype was observed a handful of times. The rearrangement links TRBV7-9 to TRBJ2-1; 11 bases are shared with TRBD2. The CDR3 totals 15 residues. Germline trimming cut 5 bases from V and 8 bases from J; bases unmatched to any gene: 8. Germline V gene lookup returns CDR1 SEHNR and CDR2 FQNEAQ (reference sequence). The CDR3 DNA reads TGTGCCAGCAGCATACTAGCGGGAGTAAGTCATGAGCAGTTCTTC. It specifies CASSILAGVSHEQFF.

This clonotype has just a few counts. The chain is built from TRBV7-2 and TRBJ2-3; TRBD1 might be the D (6 bases). The CDR3 runs 16 residues. From germline, CDR1 is SGHTA and CDR2 FQGNSA. V was clipped by 5 bases and J by 0 bases, with 15 bases between them. The CDR3 DNA reads TGTGCCAGCAGCCTCGGACAGACCCCTAGCACAGATACGCAGTATTTT. This sequence encodes CASSLGQTPSTDTQYF. Complete variable domain (other parts from reference TRBV7-2 and TRBJ2-3): GAGVSQSPSNKVTEKGKDVELRCDPISGHTALYWYRQSLGQGLEFLIYFQGNSAPDKSGLPSDRFSAERTGGSVSTLTIQRTQQEDSAVYLCASSLGQTPSTDTQYFGPGTRLTVL.

The chain carries TRBV19 and TRBJ2-3, with TRBD2 matching 11 bases. This CDR3 has 15 amino acids. V was pared by 7 bases and J by 3 bases, with 6 bases of the junction left unmatched. Germline CDR1 and CDR2: LNHDA and SQIVND (reference sequence). CDR3 nucleotides: TGTGCCAGTATTGGGACTAGCGGCTCGACAGATACGCAGTATTTT. It yields the protein CASIGTSGSTDTQYF.

The table lists this clonotype with a few counts. The V gene is TRBV27, the J gene TRBJ2-3, with 7 bases identical to TRBD2. CDR1 is MNHEY and CDR2 is SMNVEV in the germline V gene (reference sequence). The CDR3 runs 16 residues. The trim removed 7 bases at V and 2 bases at J, leaving 12 bases unmatched. For the CDR3, the DNA is TGTGCCAGCACCATTGGGCCGAGCGGGGACACAGATACGCAGTATTTT. This gives the protein CASTIGPSGDTDTQYF.

This clonotype was observed at least ten times. The chain links TRBV12-3 or TRBV12-4 to TRBJ2-5; D remains ambiguous. This CDR3 comprises 11 residues. The V end lost 6 bases, the J end lost 4 bases, and 6 bases lay between the germline ends. The CDR3 sequence: CASSFLETQYF. The CDR3 DNA reads as TGTGCCAGCAGCTTCTTAGAGACCCAGTACTTC.

The chain employs TRBV19 and TRBJ1-2; 9 nucleotides align to TRBD1. This CDR3 is built from 17 residues. V was pared by 0 bases and J by 4 bases, with 9 bases of the junction left unmatched. Germline loops: CDR1 LNHDA, CDR2 SQIVND (reference sequence). CDR3 sequence: CASSIDGPGTGFYGYTF. CDR3 DNA sequence: TGTGCCAGTAGTATAGATGGTCCCGGGACAGGGTTCTATGGCTACACCTTC.

This clonotype was seen a handful of times. The chain combines TRBV7-2 with TRBJ1-1, with D perhaps TRBD1 (5 bases). The germline V gene has CDR1 SGHTA and CDR2 FQGNSA. This CDR3 region has 15 residues. The V end was cut by 5 bases, the J end by 5 bases, with 18 bases between. The chain's CDR3 is CASSGAMQGWTEAFF. In DNA form, the CDR3 reads TGTGCCAGCAGCGGGGCGATGCAGGGCTGGACTGAAGCTTTCTTT. The full variable domain, with the rest looked up from reference TRBV7-2 and TRBJ1-1, is GAGVSQSPSNKVTEKGKDVELRCDPISGHTALYWYRQSLGQGLEFLIYFQGNSAPDKSGLPSDRFSAERTGGSVSTLTIQRTQQEDSAVYLCASSGAMQGWTEAFFGQGTRLTVV.

This chain uses TRBV4-3 with TRBJ1-1; D might be TRBD1 (5 bases). The length of the CDR3 is 13 residues. Germline lookup yields CDR1 LGHNA and CDR2 YSLEER. Between the trimmed V and J ends, which lost 9 bases and 7 bases, there was a span of 18 bases. Written as DNA, the CDR3 is TGCGCCAGTGTCACCCATCGGGGCGATGAAGCTTTCTTT. Translated, it gives CASVTHRGDEAFF.

This clonotype was seen a handful of times. This chain links TRBV29-1 with TRBJ2-1; no reliable D call. Germline CDR1 is SQVTM and CDR2 is ANQGSEA. The CDR3 loop spans 12 amino acids. Trimming cost V 7 bases and J 9 bases, with 16 bases left between them. The CDR3 sequence is CSAQTSSAEQFF. The CDR3 nucleotides read TGCAGCGCTCAAACCTCATCGGCTGAGCAGTTCTTC.

V is TRBV7-2 and J is TRBJ1-2, with 8 bases fitting TRBD1. Losses at the gene ends were 1 base for V and 7 bases for J; bases not matched to a gene: 5. The CDR3 loop spans 14 amino acids. Germline CDR1 reads SGHTA; CDR2 reads FQGNSA. CDR3: CASSLGGQGFGYTF. CDR3 sequence (DNA): TGTGCCAGCAGCTTAGGCGGACAGGGATTTGGCTACACCTTC. The variable domain in full, with the rest retrieved from reference TRBV7-2 and TRBJ1-2, is GAGVSQSPSNKVTEKGKDVELRCDPISGHTALYWYRQSLGQGLEFLIYFQGNSAPDKSGLPSDRFSAERTGGSVSTLTIQRTQQEDSAVYLCASSLGGQGFGYTFGSGTRLTVV.

The V gene is TRBV27, the J gene TRBJ2-1, with D possibly being TRBD2 (6 bases). The CDR3 is 16 residues long. CDR1 and CDR2 (germline): MNHEY, SMNVEV (reference sequence). Trimming cost V 4 bases and J 5 bases, with 18 bases left between them. The CDR3 loop is CASSSLAAPVDNEQFF. CDR3 nucleotide sequence: TGTGCCAGCAGTTCGTTAGCGGCCCCGGTGGACAATGAGCAGTTCTTC.

The genes are TRBV6-2 or TRBV6-3 and TRBJ1-1, with a tentative D call TRBD1 (5 bases). V dropped 2 bases and J dropped 3 bases, with 10 bases sitting between them. This CDR3 spans 14 amino acids. Germline CDR1 and CDR2: MNHEY and SVGEGT. The CDR3 loop is CASSYDLGDTEAFF. DNA for the CDR3: TGTGCCAGCAGTTACGATCTGGGGGACACTGAAGCTTTCTTT.

The chain employs TRBV19 and TRBJ2-1; 7 bases align to TRBD1. Germline lookup yields CDR1 LNHDA and CDR2 SQIVND (reference sequence). The CDR3 has 14 amino acids. Germline trimming cut 10 bases from V and 3 bases from J; bases unmatched to any gene: 9. CDR3 region: CATATGRNYNEQFF. The CDR3, as DNA: TGTGCCACCGCGACAGGGAGAAACTACAATGAGCAGTTCTTC.

This chain joins TRBV30 and TRBJ1-2, with 11 bases that match TRBD1. J was trimmed by 6 bases and V by 4 bases; bases with no gene match: 10. The CDR3 length is 15 residues. Germline V gene lookup returns CDR1 GTSNPN and CDR2 SVGIG (reference sequence). CDR3 loop: CAWTKGTGGIHGYTF. CDR3 nucleotides: TGTGCCTGGACGAAAGGGACAGGGGGGATCCATGGCTACACCTTC.

The rearrangement links TRBV28 to TRBJ1-5; 9 positions agree with TRBD1. Germline V gene sequence: CDR1 MDHEN, CDR2 SYDVKM. The CDR3 sequence is 18 residues long. V trimming: 2 bases; J trimming: 0 bases; junction bases outside the gene matches: 8. The chain's CDR3 is CASSLPGQGLYSNQPQHF. CDR3 in DNA: TGTGCCAGCAGTTTACCGGGACAGGGCCTTTATAGCAATCAGCCCCAGCATTTT.

The V gene is TRBV6-6, the J gene TRBJ2-3; no firm D call. This CDR3 comprises 14 residues. CDR1 and CDR2 (germline): MNHNY, SVGAGI (reference sequence). Trimming left V 6 bases short and J 0 bases short, with 10 bases between. CDR3 in amino acids: CASRSLTSTDTQYF. CDR3 coding DNA: TGTGCCAGCAGATCCTTAACTAGCACAGATACGCAGTATTTT.

V usage is TRBV18 and J usage is TRBJ1-4; D remains unclear. This CDR3 comprises 14 residues. The germline V gene encodes CDR1 KGHSH and CDR2 LQKENI. Trimming removed 4 bases at V and 0 bases at J, with 6 bases between. The CDR3 bases are TGTGCCAGCTCACTCCGGACAACTAATGAAAAACTGTTTTTT. Protein product: CASSLRTTNEKLFF.

This chain joins TRBV6-2 or TRBV6-3 and TRBJ2-1; D unclear. Germline lookup yields CDR1 MNHEY and CDR2 SVGEGT. V lost 0 bases to trimming and J lost 10 bases, with 13 bases between them. This CDR3 comprises 14 residues. The CDR3 DNA reads as TGTGCCAGCAGTTACTCGCTGGCGAATACCGAGCAGTTCTTC. Translated: CASSYSLANTEQFF.

V and J are TRBV5-3 and TRBJ2-7; no firm D call. TRBV5-3 is labeled an ORF, and its function is uncertain. CDR3 length: 12 amino acids. The CDR3 DNA reads TGTGCCAGCAGCTTGGAAAGAGGCGAGCAGTACGTC. Protein: CASSLERGEQYV.

This clonotype was picked up many times. The chain carries TRBV5-1 and TRBJ1-4, with D perhaps matching TRBD1 (5 bases). This CDR3 has 16 residues. Looked up from germline, CDR1 is SGHRS and CDR2 is YFSETQ. V was shortened by 0 bases and J by 4 bases, with 13 bases between the two germline ends. Here the CDR3 reads CASSLAPAGNNEKLFF. Written as DNA, the CDR3 is TGCGCCAGCAGCTTGGCCCCGGCAGGGAATAATGAAAAACTGTTTTTT.

The J gene is TRBJ2-1, the V gene TRBV7-2; 10 bases are shared with TRBD2. Germline V lookup: CDR1 SGHTA, CDR2 FQGNSA. J gave up 6 bases and V 3 bases, and 5 bases lay outside the gene matches. This CDR3 region has 15 residues. The CDR3 DNA is TGTGCCAGCAGCTTTGGACTAGCGGCTAGCAATGAGCAGTTCTTC. Protein product: CASSFGLAASNEQFF.

The chain uses TRBV6-6 and TRBJ2-6; a weak D match, TRBD2 (5 bases). This CDR3 region has 16 residues. CDR1 is MNHNY, CDR2 SVGAGI, per germline (reference sequence). Trimming shortened V by 2 bases and J by 1 base, and 9 bases separated the two germline ends. CDR3 loop: CASSYSGLSGANVLTF. The CDR3 bases are TGTGCCAGCAGTTACAGCGGTTTATCTGGGGCCAACGTCCTGACTTTC.